These 22 T cell receptor beta chains were all obtained from the same sample, sequenced in a study of shared clonotypes between healthy human individuals. Clones were read by immunoSEQ multiplex PCR, and TCRdb kept only the in-frame ones, dropping some. The table lists around 700,000 clones, 55% to 75% of them singletons. The sequencing input was memory CD4+ T cells sorted from blood. Subset indicated: CD45RA-negative fraction. The origin of the receptors is a woman under 40 in good health.

The chain carries TRBV4-1 and TRBJ2-2, with 10 bases identical to TRBD2. Germline CDR1 MGHRA, CDR2 YSYEKL. V dropped 1 base and J dropped 6; count of bases not matched to a gene: 2. The CDR3 spans 15 residues. CDR3 protein: CASSQAGLAAGELFF. The CDR3 DNA sequence: TGCGCCAGCAGCCAAGCAGGACTAGCGGCCGGGGAGCTGTTTTTT.

CDR3 amino acids: CASSEAAEQYF. In DNA form, the CDR3 reads TGTGCCAGCAGTGAAGCAGCCGAGCAGTACTTC. The J gene is TRBJ2-7, the V gene TRBV2, with D uncertain. V shed 0 bases and J shed 6 bases, with 3 bases lying between them. This CDR3 comprises 11 residues. CDR1 and CDR2 from the germline V gene are SNHLY and FYNNEI.

The rearrangement joins TRBV28 to TRBJ1-2; TRBD1 agrees at 7 bases. Germline V gene lookup returns CDR1 MDHEN and CDR2 SYDVKM. This CDR3 spans 17 amino acids. V lost 8 bases and J lost 4; bases outside the gene matches: 19. The CDR3: CASVAPGTATGSYGYTF. The CDR3 DNA reads TGTGCCAGCGTGGCCCCCGGGACAGCGACCGGCTCCTATGGCTACACCTTC.

In this sample, this clone turned up once. The CDR3 DNA sequence: TGTGCCAGCAGTGAAAAGTGGGAAGCGGATGTGAACAATGAGCAGTTCTTC. Translation gives CASSEKWEADVNNEQFF. The rearrangement links TRBV25-1 to TRBJ2-1, with a tentative D call TRBD2 (5 bases). In germline, CDR1 is MGHDK, CDR2 SYGVNS. The CDR3 is 17 residues long. V lost 2 bases and J 5 bases, leaving 19 bases between the germline ends. The full variable domain, its missing parts supplied by reference TRBV25-1 and TRBJ2-1, is EADIYQTPRYLVIGTGKKITLECSQTMGHDKMYWYQQDPGMELHLIHYSYGVNSTEKGDLSSESTVSRIRTEHFPLTLESARPSHTSQYLCASSEKWEADVNNEQFFGPGTRLTVL.

This rearrangement joins TRBV4-1 to TRBJ2-3, with D unclear. This CDR3 comprises 14 residues. Per the germline V gene, CDR1 is MGHRA and CDR2 is YSYEKL. V gave up 2 bases and J gave up 2 bases, with 8 bases separating them. CDR3 sequence: CASSQRVYTDTQYF. The CDR3 DNA reads as TGCGCCAGCAGCCAACGTGTTTACACAGATACGCAGTATTTT.

The chain links TRBV28 to TRBJ1-1; D gene uncertain. Germline lookup yields CDR1 MDHEN and CDR2 SYDVKM. This CDR3 comprises 13 residues. Trimming took 6 bases from V and 1 from J, leaving 9 bases between them. CDR3 region: CASSLLQNTEAFF. In DNA, the CDR3 is TGTGCCAGCAGCCTCTTACAGAACACTGAAGCTTTCTTT.

Details on this clone: Compared with germline, one end of the junction differs, possibly owing to a read error. The chain is built from TRBV7-2 and TRBJ2-7, with D perhaps given as TRBD1 or TRBD2 (6 bases each). CDR3 length equals 13 residues. Germline V gene data show CDR1 as SGHTA and CDR2 as FQGNSA. The CDR3 nucleotides are TGTGCCAGCAGCTTAGTTCCTCTGGGGGGCGAACACTTC. As protein: CASSLVPLGGEHF.

This chain's CDR3 is CASSYGQITDTQYF. The CDR3 bases are TGTGCCAGCAGCTATGGACAAATCACAGATACGCAGTATTTT. This rearrangement joins TRBV11-2 to TRBJ2-3; D perhaps matches TRBD1 (5 bases). Germline CDR1 reads SGHAT; CDR2 reads FQNNGV. The CDR3 totals 14 residues. V was trimmed by 4 bases and J by 2 bases, leaving 10 bases between them.

The V call is TRBV2, the J call TRBJ1-2, with TRBD1 matching 10 bases. The CDR3 is 15 amino acids. The J segment lost 8 bases and the V segment lost 1 base, leaving 7 bases of the junction unmatched. CDR1 SNHLY and CDR2 FYNNEI come from the germline V gene. The CDR3, as DNA: TGTGCCAGCAGTGAAGAGGGACAGGGGCAGGCGGGCTACACCTTC. This translates into CASSEEGQGQAGYTF.

The J gene is TRBJ2-1, the V gene TRBV6-5, with D unresolved. Trimming pared 0 bases from V and 10 bases from J, leaving 13 bases between. CDR3 length: 14 amino acids. Germline lookup yields CDR1 MNHEY and CDR2 SVGAGI. CDR3 protein: CASSYSNFVAEQFF. CDR3 DNA sequence: TGTGCCAGCAGTTACTCGAACTTTGTGGCCGAGCAGTTCTTC.

This clone was seen a single time. The CDR3 sequence: CASSPEGTNNQPQHF. CDR3 in DNA: TGTGCCAGCTCCCCTGAGGGGACCAACAATCAGCCCCAGCATTTT. The chain carries TRBV6-5 and TRBJ1-5; TRBD1 might be the D (5 bases). The germline V gene encodes CDR1 MNHEY and CDR2 SVGAGI. CDR3 length equals 15 residues. The germline V and J ends were trimmed by 8 bases and 3 bases, with 17 bases remaining between them.

This rearrangement joins TRBV27 to TRBJ2-7, with 8 bases matching TRBD2. This CDR3 is built from 13 residues. J was trimmed by 6 bases and V by 3 bases; bases with no gene match: 4. The germline V gene has CDR1 MNHEY and CDR2 SMNVEV (reference sequence). The CDR3 nucleotides are TGTGCCAGCAGTTTGCGGGAGGTGAGCGAGCAGTACTTC. The encoded protein is CASSLREVSEQYF.

A few counts support this clone. V is TRBV7-9 and J is TRBJ2-1; no clear D gene. The germline V and J ends were trimmed by 2 bases and 5 bases, with 7 bases remaining between them. CDR1 and CDR2 from the germline V gene are SEHNR and FQNEAQ (reference sequence). This CDR3 comprises 13 residues. CDR3 sequence: CASSLLDHNEQFF. The DNA of the CDR3 is TGTGCCAGCAGCTTATTAGACCACAATGAGCAGTTCTTC.

The genes are TRBV5-1 and TRBJ2-7, with 9 bases lining up with TRBD1. Germline lookup yields CDR1 SGHRS and CDR2 YFSETQ. V shed 3 bases, J shed 2 bases, and the junction held 3 bases outside the gene matches. The CDR3 totals 14 residues. CDR3 coding DNA: TGCGCCAGCAGCTCCCGGGACAGGGCCTACGAGCAGTACTTC. Its protein product is CASSSRDRAYEQYF.

The chain combines TRBV6-1 with TRBJ2-7; 7 bases are a match to TRBD1. The CDR3 has 14 amino acids. Germline CDR1 and CDR2: MNHNS and SASEGT. Germline trimming cut 6 bases from V and 0 bases from J; bases unmatched to any gene: 5. The CDR3 protein is CASRPTGSSYEQYF. CDR3 nucleotides: TGTGCCAGCAGACCGACAGGGTCCTCCTACGAGCAGTACTTC.

The J gene is TRBJ2-7, the V gene TRBV5-1; D possibly uses TRBD1 or TRBD2 (6 bases each). This CDR3 spans 14 amino acids. Trimming shortened V by 4 bases and J by 2 bases, and 13 bases separated the two germline ends. CDR1 and CDR2 (germline): SGHRS, YFSETQ. The CDR3 DNA is TGCGCCAGCAGCCTGTTTGGGGGGCCCTACGAGCAGTACTTC. As protein: CASSLFGGPYEQYF. Filled out from reference TRBV5-1 and TRBJ2-7, the complete variable domain reads KAGVTQTPRYLIKTRGQQVTLSCSPISGHRSVSWYQQTPGQGLQFLFEYFSETQRNKGNFPGRFSGRQFSNSRSEMNVSTLELGDSALYLCASSLFGGPYEQYFGPGTRLTVT.

This chain connects TRBV30 to TRBJ2-5; 7 positions agree with TRBD1. CDR1 and CDR2 (germline): GTSNPN, SVGIG (reference sequence). Unmatched junction bases numbered 5, after V lost 3 bases and J lost 1 base. This CDR3 is 14 amino acids long. The CDR3 DNA is TGTGCCTGGAGCGAAGGGGGCGGCCAAGAGACCCAGTACTTC. Its translation: CAWSEGGGQETQYF. The full variable domain, completed using reference TRBV30 and TRBJ2-5, is SQTIHQWPATLVQPVGSPLSLECTVEGTSNPNLYWYRQAAGRGLQLLFYSVGIGQISSEVPQNLSASRPQDRQFILSSKKLLLSDSGFYLCAWSEGGGQETQYFGPGTRLLVL.

The J gene is TRBJ2-7, the V gene TRBV7-3, with D unclear. This CDR3 has 13 amino acids. Germline V gene lookup returns CDR1 SGHTA and CDR2 FQGTGA. V was trimmed by 1 base and J by 4 bases, leaving 8 bases between them. In nucleotides, the CDR3 is TGTGCCAGCAGCTTAATAGGTAAGTACGAGCAGTACTTC. Translation gives CASSLIGKYEQYF.

V gene TRBV19 combines with J gene TRBJ1-2; D gene unclear. The CDR3 sequence is 13 residues long. Germline CDR1 reads LNHDA; CDR2 reads SQIVND (reference sequence). V was pared by 4 bases and J by 4 bases, with 10 bases between. For the CDR3, the DNA is TGTGCCAGTAGTAAAACAGTTTCCTATGGCTACACCTTC. Protein sequence: CASSKTVSYGYTF. The entire variable domain, with the rest obtained from reference TRBV19 and TRBJ1-2, is as follows: DGGITQSPKYLFRKEGQNVTLSCEQNLNHDAMYWYRQDPGQGLRLIYYSQIVNDFQKGDIAEGYSVSREKKESFPLTVTSAQKNPTAFYLCASSKTVSYGYTFGSGTRLTVV.

This clone was seen a single time. The junction does not match germline at one end; this may be a read error. The chain combines TRBV5-4 with TRBJ2-1, with D uncertain. Germline V CDR1 and CDR2: SGHNT, YYREEE (reference sequence). CDR3 length: 15 residues. The CDR3 DNA is TGTGCCAGCAGTTTGGACCAACGTCAGTACAATGAGCAGTTCTTC. This encodes CASSLDQRQYNEQFF.

There are a few counts of this clone. The gene calls are TRBV27 and TRBJ2-2; 11 bases are shared with TRBD2. V lost 7 bases and J lost 2; bases outside the gene matches: 6. This CDR3 comprises 16 residues. Per germline, CDR1 MNHEY and CDR2 SMNVEV (reference sequence). As DNA, the CDR3 is TGTGCCAGCAAACTAGCGGGGGCCTTTAACACCGGGGAGCTGTTTTTT. Amino acids: CASKLAGAFNTGELFF.

In this sample, this clone turned up once. The genes are TRBV5-1 and TRBJ1-2; 8 bases are a match to TRBD1. Germline-derived CDR1 and CDR2 are SGHRS and YFSETQ. V trimming: 0 bases; J trimming: 8 bases; junction bases outside the gene matches: 6. This CDR3 contains 14 residues. The CDR3 loop reads CASSLDRGLRGYTF. The CDR3 nucleotides read TGCGCCAGCAGCTTGGACAGGGGGTTACGAGGCTACACCTTC.